This T cell receptor beta chain was observed in a study of OX40 agonist ivuxolimab in advanced cancers. Study information: Patients received ivuxolimab, an agonistic anti-OX40 (CD134) antibody. Study-wide points: Fewer expanded clones were found on average in CD4+ than in CD8+ T cells. The specificity for antigen of the expanded peripheral T cells was not determined.

Data came from immunoSEQ multiplex PCR; TCRdb stores just in-frame clones and leaves some out. The data contain tens of thousands of clones, less than 90% of them seen just once; the ten biggest clones take up roughly 0.6%. A word on this clone: The antigen is undetermined.

Germline CDR1 reads WSHSY; CDR2 reads SAAADI. The trim removed 5 bases at V and 2 bases at J, leaving 4 bases unmatched. The CDR3 length is 15 residues. This TCR was recovered from an adult with an advanced solid tumor such as melanoma, head and neck, liver or kidney cancer. The sample consisted of CD4+ or CD8+ T cells sorted from blood, taken in a trial of the OX40 agonist ivuxolimab. The rearrangement uses TRBV10-2 and TRBJ2-7; the match to TRBD2 covers 12 bases. The DNA of the CDR3 is TGCGCCAGCAGTTGGACTAGCGGGGACACCTACGAGCAGTACTTC. As protein: CASSWTSGDTYEQYF.